This T cell receptor beta chain was observed in a study of T-cell reconstitution after alpha-beta-depleted transplantation in children (dated by TCRdb to the mid-2010s). Concerning the study at large: T-cell immune reconstitution after TCRalphabeta/CD19-depleted allogeneic hematopoietic cell transplantation in children was quantitatively tracked in the study by means of TCR repertoire profiling. Results and caveats for the whole study, not just this receptor: About two months after transplant, the apparently early recovery of alphabetaT-cell counts reportedly depended on just several hundred clones that had expanded rapidly and came from non-depleted graft cells. In some patients, the high TCRbeta diversity seen at day 60 was put down to recipient T cells and intrathymic progenitors that had survived conditioning. The frequencies of hyperexpanded clones fell over the following months, and after one year, T-cell counts and TCRbeta diversity were mostly attributed to newly produced T cells.

Concerning this clonotype itself: Its antigen remains undetermined. Per-base quality was not reported, and no clone a single base away is much larger than it.

The library relied on PCR. Sequenced using an Illumina HiSeq 2500. TCR library preparation used molecular barcoding, with unique molecular identifiers applied to normalize quantification of the TCRbeta repertoire. TCRdb took the public reads, trimmed them with fastp at Q25, ran MiXCR for clone calling and kept in-frame beta chains. Each CDR3 protein appears once, grouped with its most common genes and DNA. Recorded for this sample are about 400,000 distinct CDR3 sequences; around 15% of them occurred a single time. 29% of the sample lies in the top ten. Reading the label with the study, this specimen's treatment or condition is: allogeneic hematopoietic cell transplantation with graft depleted of TCRalphabeta T cells and CD19 B cells. Transplant recipients were children who received TCRalphabeta/CD19-depleted allogeneic hematopoietic cell grafts. This sequence was found in a boy younger than two who had a stem cell transplant for Wiskott-Aldrich syndrome, so the T cells may come from the graft donor. The sample here was PBMCs, mostly from graft donor cells, taken 360 days after TCRalphabeta/CD19-depleted stem cell transplant.

The CDR3 loop reads CSVGGTGPVNTGELFF. DNA sequence: TGCAGCGTTGGAGGGACAGGTCCGGTGAACACCGGGGAGCTGTTTTTT. The rearrangement joined TRBV29-1 to TRBJ2-2; a stretch of 8 junction bases matches TRBD1. Compared with germline, V lacks 4 bases and J lacks 1 base; bases without a gene match: 8. From the germline V gene, CDR1 is SQVTM and CDR2 is ANQGSEA. The CDR3 numbers 16 residues from cysteine through phenylalanine. Just CDR3 DNA is preserved here, 48 bases in frame from base 1.